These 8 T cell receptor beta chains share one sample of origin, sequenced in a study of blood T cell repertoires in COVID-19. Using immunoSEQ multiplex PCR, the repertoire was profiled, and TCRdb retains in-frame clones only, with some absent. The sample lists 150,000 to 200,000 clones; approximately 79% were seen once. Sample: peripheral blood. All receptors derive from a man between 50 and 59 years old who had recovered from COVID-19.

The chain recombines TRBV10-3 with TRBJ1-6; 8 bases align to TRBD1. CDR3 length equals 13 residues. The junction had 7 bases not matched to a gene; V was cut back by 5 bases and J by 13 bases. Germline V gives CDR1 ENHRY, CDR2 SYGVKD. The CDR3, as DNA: TGTGCCATCAGTTCAAGACAGGGGACCCCCCTCCACTTT. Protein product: CAISSRQGTPLHF.

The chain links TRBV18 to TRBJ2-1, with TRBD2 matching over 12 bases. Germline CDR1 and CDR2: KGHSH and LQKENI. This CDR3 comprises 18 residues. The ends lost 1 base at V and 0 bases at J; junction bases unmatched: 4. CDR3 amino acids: CASSPRPTSGSSYNEQFF. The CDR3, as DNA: TGTGCCAGCTCACCACGTCCGACTAGCGGGAGCTCCTACAATGAGCAGTTCTTC.

The CDR3 DNA sequence: TGTGCCAGCAGTTTTCTAGCGGCAAGCTACAATGAGCAGTTCTTC. It is translated as CASSFLAASYNEQFF. This rearrangement joins TRBV6-2 or TRBV6-3 to TRBJ2-1, with TRBD2 matching over 7 bases. Looked up from germline, CDR1 is MNHEY and CDR2 is SVGEGT. This CDR3 has 15 amino acids. With 4 bases clipped from V and 3 bases from J, the junction kept 6 bases outside the gene matches.

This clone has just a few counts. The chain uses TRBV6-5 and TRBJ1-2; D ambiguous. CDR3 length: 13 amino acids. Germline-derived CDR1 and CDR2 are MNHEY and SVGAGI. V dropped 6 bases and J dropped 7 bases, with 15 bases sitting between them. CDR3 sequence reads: CASSPYSGSGYTF. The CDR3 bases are TGTGCCAGCAGCCCGTACAGCGGCTCTGGCTACACCTTC.

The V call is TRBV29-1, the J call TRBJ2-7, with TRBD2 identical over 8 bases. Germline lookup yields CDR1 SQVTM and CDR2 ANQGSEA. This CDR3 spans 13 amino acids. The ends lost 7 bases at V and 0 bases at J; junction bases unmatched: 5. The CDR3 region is CSAGGGSSYEQYF. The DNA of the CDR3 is TGCAGCGCGGGGGGGGGTAGCTCCTACGAGCAGTACTTC.

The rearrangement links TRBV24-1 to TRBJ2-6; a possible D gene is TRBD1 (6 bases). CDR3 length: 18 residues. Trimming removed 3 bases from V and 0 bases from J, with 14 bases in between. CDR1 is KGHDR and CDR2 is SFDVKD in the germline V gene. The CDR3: CATSDMGTPGSGANVLTF. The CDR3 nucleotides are TGTGCCACCAGTGATATGGGGACACCAGGCTCTGGGGCCAACGTCCTGACTTTC.

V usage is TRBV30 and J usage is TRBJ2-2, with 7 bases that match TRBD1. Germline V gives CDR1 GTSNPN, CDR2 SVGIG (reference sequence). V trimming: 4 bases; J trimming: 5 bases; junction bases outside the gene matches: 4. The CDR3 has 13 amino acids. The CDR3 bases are TGTGCCTGGAAACAGGGGATTACCGGGGAGCTGTTTTTT. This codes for CAWKQGITGELFF.

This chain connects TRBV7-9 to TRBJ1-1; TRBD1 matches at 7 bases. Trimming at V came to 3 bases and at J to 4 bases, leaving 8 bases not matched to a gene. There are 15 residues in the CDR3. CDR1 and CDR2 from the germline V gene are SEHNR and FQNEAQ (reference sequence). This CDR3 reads CASSLGQGVSTEAFF. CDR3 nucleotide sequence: TGTGCCAGCAGCTTGGGGCAGGGGGTCAGCACTGAAGCTTTCTTT.